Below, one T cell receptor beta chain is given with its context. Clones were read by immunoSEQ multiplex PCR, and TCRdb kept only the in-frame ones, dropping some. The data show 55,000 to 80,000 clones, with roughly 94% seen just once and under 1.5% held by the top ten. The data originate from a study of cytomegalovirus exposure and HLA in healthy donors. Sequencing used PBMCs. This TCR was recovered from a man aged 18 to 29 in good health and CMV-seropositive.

The CDR3 spells CASSLAAGRGTDTQYF. For the CDR3, the DNA is TGTGCCAGCAGCTTAGCAGCGGGGAGGGGTACAGATACGCAGTATTTT. V is TRBV7-2 and J is TRBJ2-3; 7 positions match TRBD2. Germline V gene data show CDR1 as SGHTA and CDR2 as FQGNSA. There are 16 residues in the CDR3. V shed 0 bases and J 3 bases; nucleotides not matched to a gene: 6.